This note documents a single T cell receptor (beta chain) sequence. No antigen is known for it. Unique molecular identifiers were built into the TCR beta cDNA libraries. The T cell input of about 1 to 10 million gave about 500,000 cDNA molecules. TCRdb re-called the PCR reads with MiXCR, one entry per CDR3 protein. The data contain roughly 430,000 distinct CDR3 sequences, more than 30% of them singletons. The sample comes from a study of post-analysis software for immune sequencing data. For the study at large: Included courses were relapsing-remitting and secondary progressive multiple sclerosis; progressive-relapsing multiple sclerosis was also included. Study results and caveats: Patients used a handful of TRBV segments, including TRBV5-6, TRBV5-1 and TRBV20-1, more often than controls. Controls showed significantly higher normalized Chao1 diversity than did multiple sclerosis patients.

V was trimmed by 0 bases and J by 0 bases, leaving 6 bases between them. This CDR3 contains 15 residues. The germline gives CDR1 MNHEY, CDR2 SVGAGI. Material: blood. V usage is TRBV6-5 and J usage is TRBJ2-1; D remains unclear. This receptor was taken from a girl aged 2 to 10 with multiple sclerosis. The CDR3 here is CASSYSRSSYNEQFF. CDR3 nucleotides: TGTGCCAGCAGTTACTCCCGGAGCTCCTACAATGAGCAGTTCTTC.